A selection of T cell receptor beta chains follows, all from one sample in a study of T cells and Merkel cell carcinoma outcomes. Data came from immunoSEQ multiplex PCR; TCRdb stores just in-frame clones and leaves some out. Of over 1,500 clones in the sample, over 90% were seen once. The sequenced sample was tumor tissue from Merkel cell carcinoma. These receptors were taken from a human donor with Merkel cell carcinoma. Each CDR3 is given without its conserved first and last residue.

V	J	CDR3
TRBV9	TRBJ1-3	ASSAGQGIDGNTIY
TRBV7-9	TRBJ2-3	ASSLGSTGTDTQY
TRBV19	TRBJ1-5	ASSVGQTNQPQH
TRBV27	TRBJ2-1	ASATGGTSSYNEQF
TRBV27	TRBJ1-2	ASSLSIVGSNYGYT
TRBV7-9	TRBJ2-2	ASIPVGGTGELF
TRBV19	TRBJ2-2	ASSMERPTGELF
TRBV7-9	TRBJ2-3	ASSHSSTDTQY
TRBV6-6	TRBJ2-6	ASSPRSSGANVLT
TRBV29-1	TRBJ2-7	SAGQGSYEQY
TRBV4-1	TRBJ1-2	ASSQDTANGYT
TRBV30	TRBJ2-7	AWSVHLVGGEIG
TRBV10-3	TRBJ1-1	AISDLPGQGASTEAF
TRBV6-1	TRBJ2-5	ASRELAGGPLETQY
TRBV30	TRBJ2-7	AWSGPGTYEQY
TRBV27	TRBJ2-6	ASSLSLSGANVLT
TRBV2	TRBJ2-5	ASRLGGGGETQY
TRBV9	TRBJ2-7	ASSVGLAGDLHEQY
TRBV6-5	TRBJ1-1	ASSYFGTGNTEAF
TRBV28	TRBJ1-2	ASSSSQGGYT
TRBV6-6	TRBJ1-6	ASSQQGRDSPLH
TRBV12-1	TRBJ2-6	ASSYIPVGQSRANVLT
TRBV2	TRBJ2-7	ASSGDTYEQY
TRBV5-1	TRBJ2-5	ASSSGETQY
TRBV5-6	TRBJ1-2	ASSLVGESPSPIYGYT
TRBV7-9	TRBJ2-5	ASSLATETQY
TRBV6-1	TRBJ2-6	ASSEQGGSGANVLT
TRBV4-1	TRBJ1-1	ASSQGSYTEAF
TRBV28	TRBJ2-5	ASSFRRGRVLVQETQY
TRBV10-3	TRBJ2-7	AIRRGSYEQY
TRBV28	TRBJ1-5	ASSSPTGTSRGNQPQH
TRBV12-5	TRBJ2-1	ASGFGTSSYNEQF
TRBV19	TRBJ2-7	ASSFSGRGPYEQY
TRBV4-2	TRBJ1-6	ASSQLRPGPQNSPLH
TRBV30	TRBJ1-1	AWSEAGHTEAF
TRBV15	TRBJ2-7	ATSRDVGTGAYEQY
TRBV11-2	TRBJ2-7	ASSQRTGWGYEQY
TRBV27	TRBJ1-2	ASSLQGDPYGYT
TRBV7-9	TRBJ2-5	ASSFKKQPGQGPKETQY